This is a list of T cell receptor beta chains from one sample in a study of cytomegalovirus exposure and HLA in healthy donors. The data were produced by immunoSEQ multiplex PCR, yet TCRdb's version contains in-frame clones alone and is incomplete. The sample data list 80,000 to 100,000 clones. Sequences were obtained from PBMCs. The origin of the receptors is a woman in her 30s in good health and CMV-seronegative. Each CDR3 is given with its conserved first and last residue.

j_gene	v_gene	CDR3aa
TRBJ2-7	TRBV7-9	CASSSLYSYEQYF
TRBJ2-1	TRBV28	CASSSGTGDNNEQFF
TRBJ2-5	TRBV7-8	CASSLSLVRERYF
TRBJ2-7	TRBV6-5	CASSYRDRGIHEQYF
TRBJ1-4	TRBV28	CASSLEDYNEKLFF
TRBJ2-5	TRBV7-9	CASSSNSGLEETQYF
TRBJ2-1	TRBV9	CASSDLAGGIQSEQFF
TRBJ1-5	TRBV19	CASSIDIRGNQPQHF
TRBJ2-7	TRBV9	CASSPRGTGIGEQYF
TRBJ1-1	TRBV7-3	CASSLKDGGQAFF
TRBJ2-3	TRBV11-2	CASSPFSRGASDTQYF
TRBJ1-2	TRBV21-1	CASSKDEAAGYGYTF
TRBJ1-1	TRBV5-6	CASSRYRGGTEAFF
TRBJ2-7	TRBV2	CASLTIGGNSFYEQYF
TRBJ1-3	TRBV5-1	CASSLAPGTTGNTIYF
TRBJ2-7	TRBV5-6	CASSLGLTLYEQYF
TRBJ1-5	TRBV19	CASSIDRVSNQPQHF
TRBJ1-2	TRBV28	CASSLGAHGYTF
TRBJ2-7	TRBV28	CASKQRGPSYEQYF
TRBJ2-7	TRBV30	CAWSQDSQQYF
TRBJ1-2	TRBV11-2	CASSSGYYGYTF
NA	TRBV6-5	CASSYHTGPYEQYF
TRBJ2-7	TRBV9	CASSVGTSGYYEQYF
TRBJ1-4	TRBV5-1	CASSLEGDLENEKLFF
TRBJ1-3	TRBV6-5	CASRVGGAGNTIYF
TRBJ1-4	TRBV11-2	CASSLARDSGKLFF
TRBJ1-6	TRBV7-2	CASSPRTDSPLHF
TRBJ2-7	TRBV6-5	CASSYRASGSYEQYF
TRBJ2-7	TRBV13	CASSSDTYSYEQYF
TRBJ2-3	TRBV5-6	CASLETTASTDTQYF
TRBJ2-7	TRBV5-1	CASSLRLAAPYEQYF
TRBJ2-7	TRBV2	CASSRSGGSEQYF